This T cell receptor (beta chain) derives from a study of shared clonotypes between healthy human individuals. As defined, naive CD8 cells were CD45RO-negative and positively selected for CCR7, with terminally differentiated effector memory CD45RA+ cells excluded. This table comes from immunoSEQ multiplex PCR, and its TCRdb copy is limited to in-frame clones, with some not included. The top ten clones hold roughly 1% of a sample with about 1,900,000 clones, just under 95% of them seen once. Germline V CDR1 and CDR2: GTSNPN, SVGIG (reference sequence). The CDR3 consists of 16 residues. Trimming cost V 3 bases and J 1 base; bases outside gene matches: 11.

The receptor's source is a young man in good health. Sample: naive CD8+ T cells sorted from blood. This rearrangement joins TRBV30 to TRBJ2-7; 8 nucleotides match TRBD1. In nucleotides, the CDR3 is TGTGCCTGGAGCGCTTCGGACAGGGTATTTTCCTACGAGCAGTACTTC. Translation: CAWSASDRVFSYEQYF.